These 17 T cell receptor beta chains were sequenced from one sample in a study of blood T cells in healthy people across ages. The authors ran a second PCR of about 6 to 11 cycles using a sample-barcoded 5' primer and a J-beta primer mix. TCRdb called the 5' RACE reads again in MiXCR, with one record for every CDR3 protein. The profile shows more than 700,000 distinct CDR3 sequences, less than 70% of them singletons. The sequencing input was blood. The origin of the receptors is a man aged 80 or over in good health.

The chain carries TRBV6-4 and TRBJ2-1; TRBD2 aligns across 7 bases. CDR3 size: 14 residues. The J segment lost 5 bases and the V segment lost 3 bases, leaving 4 bases of the junction unmatched. Looked up from germline, CDR1 is MRHNA and CDR2 is SNTAGT. The CDR3 sequence: CASSEAGTNNEQFF. CDR3 nucleotides: TGTGCCAGCAGTGAGGCCGGGACTAACAATGAGCAGTTCTTC.

For the CDR3, the DNA is TGTGCCAGCAGCCAATTTGCGGGAGGAGTCAATGAGCAGTTCTTC. This gives the protein CASSQFAGGVNEQFF. The chain has TRBV3-1 and TRBJ2-1; 8 positions match TRBD2. Germline V gene lookup returns CDR1 LGHDT and CDR2 YNNKEL (reference sequence). V lost 2 bases and J lost 6; bases outside the gene matches: 6. The CDR3 is 15 amino acids.

This clonotype was found once. The chain links TRBV4-1 to TRBJ2-1, with 11 bases matching TRBD1. J gave up 7 bases and V 2 bases, and 19 bases lay outside the gene matches. This CDR3 has 20 residues. Germline V gives CDR1 MGHRA, CDR2 YSYEKL. The chain's CDR3 is CASSQSSGWRGTGGVNEQFF. In nucleotides, the CDR3 is TGCGCCAGCAGCCAATCTAGCGGGTGGCGGGGGACAGGGGGTGTGAATGAGCAGTTCTTC.

This chain uses TRBV5-6 with TRBJ2-7, with 9 bases lining up with TRBD2. The CDR3 is 16 residues long. The germline V gene encodes CDR1 SGHDT and CDR2 YYEEEE. The V gene end was trimmed by 4 bases and the J gene end by 1 base; junction bases not matched to a gene: 9. The CDR3 region has the DNA TGTGCCAGCAGCCCGAAGGCGGGAGGGGGATCCTACGAGCAGTACTTC. This encodes CASSPKAGGGSYEQYF.

This clonotype came up a few times. The chain is built from TRBV20-1 and TRBJ2-7, with 10 positions matching TRBD2. V lost 6 bases and J lost 10; bases outside the gene matches: 15. The germline gives CDR1 DFQATT, CDR2 SNEGSKA (reference sequence). The CDR3 has 14 amino acids. The DNA for the CDR3 is TGCAGTGCCAGCCCGAGCGGGAGGGCCGGGGTTCAGTACTTC. This codes for CSASPSGRAGVQYF.

The CDR3 DNA is TGTGCCATCAGTGACAGGGGGCTCTTTGGGGGAGGGTCTCTAGGGGCCCTCGATGAGCAGTTCTTC. This translates into CAISDRGLFGGGSLGALDEQFF. This chain uses TRBV10-3 with TRBJ2-1, with D maybe TRBD1 (8 bases). CDR1 and CDR2 (germline): ENHRY, SYGVKD. The CDR3 loop spans 22 amino acids. The V gene lost 3 bases and the J gene lost 8 bases, with 38 bases spanning the gap.

This CDR3 is CASELGGQIYEQYF. For the CDR3, the DNA is TGTGCCAGCGAACTGGGGGGGCAGATCTACGAGCAGTACTTC. The J gene is TRBJ2-4, the V gene TRBV6-6; weak D call: TRBD2 (7 bases). The tail of the sequence fits TRBJ2-7 better, so the J call may be wrong. CDR3 length equals 14 residues. Germline loops: CDR1 MNHNY, CDR2 SVGAGI (reference sequence).

J is TRBJ1-1 and V is TRBV20-1; TRBD1 matches at 8 bases. This CDR3 is 15 amino acids long. The germline V gene encodes CDR1 DFQATT and CDR2 SNEGSKA (reference sequence). V was pared by 3 bases and J by 2 bases, with 8 bases of the junction left unmatched. This CDR3 is CSASTPGQVNTEAFF. CDR3 in DNA: TGCAGTGCTAGTACTCCGGGACAGGTTAACACTGAAGCTTTCTTT.

J is TRBJ2-5 and V is TRBV7-9; D is uncertain. This CDR3 has 11 residues. The ends were cut back, 4 bases at V and 11 bases at J, with 11 bases in the middle. In germline, CDR1 is SEHNR, CDR2 FQNEAQ (reference sequence). The CDR3 sequence is CASSWLNEQYF. CDR3 DNA: TGTGCCAGCAGCTGGTTAAATGAGCAGTACTTC.

The V and J genes are TRBV4-1 and TRBJ2-2, with D possibly TRBD2 on 6 matching bases. The ends were cut back, 4 bases at V and 1 base at J, with 13 bases in the middle. Germline V lookup: CDR1 MGHRA, CDR2 YSYEKL. The CDR3 is 16 amino acids. The CDR3 nucleotides are TGCGCCAGCAGCCCCGAGGAGGGAGGGAACACCGGGGAGCTGTTTTTT. Translating gives CASSPEEGGNTGELFF.

The genes are TRBV7-3 and TRBJ2-1; D tentatively fits TRBD1 or TRBD2 (6 bases each). CDR1 and CDR2 from the germline V gene are SGHTA and FQGTGA. CDR3 length: 16 residues. Trimming took off 5 bases at V and 2 bases at J, with 16 bases between the two ends. In DNA form, the CDR3 reads TGTGCCAGCAGCCCAACCGGGGGCGGAACCTACAATGAGCAGTTCTTC. Amino acid sequence: CASSPTGGGTYNEQFF.

V and J are TRBV21-1 and TRBJ2-7; the table's D call, TRBD1, was not checked against the DNA. TRBV21-1 has pseudogene status. This CDR3 comprises 15 residues. The CDR3 nucleotides read TGTGCCAGCAGCAAAGGGGGTGGGGGCCTGCACGAGCAGTACTTC. Its protein is CASSKGGGGLHEQYF.

Remarks on this clonotype: This may be a read error: a much more frequent sequence differs by one nucleotide. The gene calls are TRBV20-1 and TRBJ2-5; 10 bases are shared with TRBD2. The length of the CDR3 is 15 residues. The germline gives CDR1 DFQATT, CDR2 SNEGSKA (reference sequence). After removal of 5 bases from V and 11 bases from J, the junction contained 17 bases not matched to a gene. The CDR3 sequence is CSAPTLAGDWNEQYF. CDR3 in DNA: TGCAGTGCTCCTACCCTAGCGGGAGATTGGAATGAGCAGTACTTC.

This chain connects TRBV2 to TRBJ2-7, with 8 nucleotides matching TRBD2. CDR1 is SNHLY, CDR2 FYNNEI, per germline. The length of the CDR3 is 16 residues. The V gene end was trimmed by 2 bases and the J gene end by 1 base; junction bases not matched to a gene: 7. CDR3: CASSERSGSMSYEQYF. The CDR3 DNA reads TGTGCCAGCAGTGAAAGAAGCGGGAGCATGTCCTACGAGCAGTACTTC.

Details on this clonotype: This sequence may be a read error, since a much larger clone differs from it by one base. The rearrangement links TRBV3-1 to TRBJ2-7; D possibly matches TRBD1 or TRBD2 (6 bases each). Germline CDR1 reads LGHDT; CDR2 reads YNNKEL (reference sequence). Deletions cut 1 base from V and 5 bases from J, with 21 bases between. The CDR3 is made up of 17 amino acids. CDR3 sequence: CASSQGPGGRFSDEQYF. CDR3 nucleotide sequence: TGTGCCAGCAGCCAAGGCCCCGGGGGCCGATTTTCCGACGAGCAGTACTTC.

This chain links TRBV20-1 with TRBJ2-5, with 9 bases aligning to TRBD2. The CDR3 spans 17 residues. V trimming: 1 base; J trimming: 11 bases; junction bases outside the gene matches: 20. Germline V gene lookup returns CDR1 DFQATT and CDR2 SNEGSKA (reference sequence). CDR3 coding DNA: TGCAGTGCTAGAGTTGCTAGCGGGAAGCAGTCCTACAATGAGCAGTACTTC. It encodes CSARVASGKQSYNEQYF.

The chain employs TRBV11-2 and TRBJ2-5, with a weak D call TRBD1 (5 bases). The end of the DNA is better explained by TRBJ2-7, so the J call may be wrong. There are 16 residues in the CDR3. In germline, CDR1 is SGHAT, CDR2 FQNNGV. CDR3 region: CASTPVGKSWGIEQYF. CDR3 in DNA: TGTGCCAGCACCCCGGTGGGAAAATCTTGGGGCATCGAGCAGTACTTC.